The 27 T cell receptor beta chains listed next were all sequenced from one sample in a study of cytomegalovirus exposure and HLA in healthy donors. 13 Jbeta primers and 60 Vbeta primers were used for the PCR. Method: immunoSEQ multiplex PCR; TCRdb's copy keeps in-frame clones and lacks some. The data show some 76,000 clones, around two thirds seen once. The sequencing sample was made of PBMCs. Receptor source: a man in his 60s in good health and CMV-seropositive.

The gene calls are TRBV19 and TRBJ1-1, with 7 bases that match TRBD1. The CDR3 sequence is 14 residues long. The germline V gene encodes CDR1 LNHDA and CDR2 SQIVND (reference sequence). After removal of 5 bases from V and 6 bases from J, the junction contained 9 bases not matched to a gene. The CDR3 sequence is CASSVRGPGAEAFF. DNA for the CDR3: TGTGCCAGTAGTGTAAGGGGGCCGGGGGCTGAAGCTTTCTTT.

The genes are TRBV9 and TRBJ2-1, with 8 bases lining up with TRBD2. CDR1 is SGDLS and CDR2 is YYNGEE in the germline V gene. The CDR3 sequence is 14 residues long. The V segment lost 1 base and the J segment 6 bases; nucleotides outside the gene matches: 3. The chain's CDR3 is CASSVSGSGNEQFF. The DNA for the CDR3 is TGTGCCAGCAGCGTAAGCGGGAGCGGCAATGAGCAGTTCTTC.

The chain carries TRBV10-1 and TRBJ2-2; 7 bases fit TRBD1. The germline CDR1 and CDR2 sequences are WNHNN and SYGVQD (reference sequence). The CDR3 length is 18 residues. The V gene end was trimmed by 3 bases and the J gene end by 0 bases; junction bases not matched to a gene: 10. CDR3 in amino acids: CASSDSTGKGANTGELFF. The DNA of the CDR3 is TGCGCCAGCAGTGATTCGACAGGGAAGGGTGCGAACACCGGGGAGCTGTTTTTT.

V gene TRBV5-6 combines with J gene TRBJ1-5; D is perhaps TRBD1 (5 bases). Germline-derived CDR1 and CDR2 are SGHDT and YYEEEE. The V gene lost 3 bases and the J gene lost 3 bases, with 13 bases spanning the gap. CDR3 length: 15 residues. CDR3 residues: CASSWGGDLNQPQHF. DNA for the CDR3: TGTGCCAGCAGCTGGGGGGGGGACCTCAATCAGCCCCAGCATTTT.

For the CDR3, the DNA is TGTGCCAGCAGCCTTATGGTCGGACTAGCGGGGAACAATGAGCAGTTCTTC. This encodes CASSLMVGLAGNNEQFF. The gene calls are TRBV5-4 and TRBJ2-1; 12 bases are a match to TRBD2. After removal of 4 bases from V and 5 bases from J, the junction contained 10 bases not matched to a gene. Germline loops: CDR1 SGHNT, CDR2 YYREEE (reference sequence). This CDR3 comprises 17 residues.

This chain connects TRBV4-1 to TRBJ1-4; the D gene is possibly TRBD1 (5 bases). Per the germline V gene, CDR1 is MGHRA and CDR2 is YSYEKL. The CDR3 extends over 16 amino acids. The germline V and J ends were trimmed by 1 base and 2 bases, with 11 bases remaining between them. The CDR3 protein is CASSQAWGATNEKLFF. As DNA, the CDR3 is TGCGCCAGCAGCCAAGCATGGGGCGCGACTAATGAAAAACTGTTTTTT.

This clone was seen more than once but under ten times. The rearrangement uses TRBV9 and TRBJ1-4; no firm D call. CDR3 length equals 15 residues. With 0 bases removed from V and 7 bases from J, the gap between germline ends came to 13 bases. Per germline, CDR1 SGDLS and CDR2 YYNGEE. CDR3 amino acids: CASSVGPPPGEKLFF. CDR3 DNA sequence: TGTGCCAGCAGCGTAGGCCCTCCTCCGGGTGAAAAACTGTTTTTT.

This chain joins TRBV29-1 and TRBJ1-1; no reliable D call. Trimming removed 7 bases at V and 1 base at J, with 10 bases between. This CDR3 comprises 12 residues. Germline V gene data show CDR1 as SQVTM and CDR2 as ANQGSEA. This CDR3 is CSALRWNTEAFF. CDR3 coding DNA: TGCAGCGCCCTGAGGTGGAACACTGAAGCTTTCTTT.

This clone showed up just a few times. CDR3 amino acids: CASRLGHGDTEAFF. CDR3 sequence (DNA): TGTGCCAGCAGGTTGGGACATGGAGACACTGAAGCTTTCTTT. This sequence joins TRBV6-5 and TRBJ1-1; D possibly corresponds to TRBD1 (6 bases). Trimming shortened V by 6 bases and J by 3 bases, and 14 bases separated the two germline ends. CDR1 is MNHEY and CDR2 is SVGAGI in the germline V gene. The CDR3 runs 14 residues.

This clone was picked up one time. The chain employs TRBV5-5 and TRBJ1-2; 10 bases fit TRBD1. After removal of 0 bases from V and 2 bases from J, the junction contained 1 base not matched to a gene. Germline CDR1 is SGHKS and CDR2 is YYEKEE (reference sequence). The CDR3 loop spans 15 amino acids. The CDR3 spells CASSLVDRGNYGYTF. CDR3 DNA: TGTGCCAGCAGCTTGGTGGACAGGGGGAACTATGGCTACACCTTC.

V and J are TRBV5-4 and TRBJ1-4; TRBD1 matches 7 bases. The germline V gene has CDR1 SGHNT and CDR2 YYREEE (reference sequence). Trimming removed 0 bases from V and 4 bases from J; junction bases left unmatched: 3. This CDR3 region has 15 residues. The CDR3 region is CASSLEGAGNEKLFF. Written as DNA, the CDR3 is TGTGCCAGCAGCTTGGAGGGGGCTGGTAATGAAAAACTGTTTTTT.

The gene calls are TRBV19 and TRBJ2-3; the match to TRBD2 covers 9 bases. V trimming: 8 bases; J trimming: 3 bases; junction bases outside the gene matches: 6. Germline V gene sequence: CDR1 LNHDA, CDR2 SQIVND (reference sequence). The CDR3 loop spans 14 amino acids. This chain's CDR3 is CASYSGRETDTQYF. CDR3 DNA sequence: TGTGCCAGTTATAGCGGGAGAGAGACAGATACGCAGTATTTT.

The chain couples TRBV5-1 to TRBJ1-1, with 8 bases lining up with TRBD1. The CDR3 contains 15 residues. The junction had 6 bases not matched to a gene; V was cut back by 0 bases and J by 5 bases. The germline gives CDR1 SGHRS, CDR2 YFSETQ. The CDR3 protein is CASSLGDRGRTEAFF. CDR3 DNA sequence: TGCGCCAGCAGCTTGGGCGACAGGGGACGAACTGAAGCTTTCTTT.

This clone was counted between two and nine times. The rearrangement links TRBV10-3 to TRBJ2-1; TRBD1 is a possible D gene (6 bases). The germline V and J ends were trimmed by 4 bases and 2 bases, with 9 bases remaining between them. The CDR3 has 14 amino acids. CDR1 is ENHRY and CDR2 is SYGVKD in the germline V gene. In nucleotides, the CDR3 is TGTGCCATCAGTGGCCGGGACACCTACAATGAGCAGTTCTTC. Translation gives CAISGRDTYNEQFF.

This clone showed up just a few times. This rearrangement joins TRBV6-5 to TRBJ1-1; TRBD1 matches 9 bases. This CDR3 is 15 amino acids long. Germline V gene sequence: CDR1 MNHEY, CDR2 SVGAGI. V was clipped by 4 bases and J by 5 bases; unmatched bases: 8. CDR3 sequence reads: CASSWDRERYTEAFF. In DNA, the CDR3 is TGTGCCAGCAGTTGGGACAGGGAGAGATATACTGAAGCTTTCTTT.

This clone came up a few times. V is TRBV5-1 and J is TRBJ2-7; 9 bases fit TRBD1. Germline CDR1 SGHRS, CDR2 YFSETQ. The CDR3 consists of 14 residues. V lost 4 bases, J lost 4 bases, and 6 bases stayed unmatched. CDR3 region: CASSLQGALYEQYF. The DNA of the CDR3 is TGCGCCAGCAGCCTACAGGGGGCTCTGTACGAGCAGTACTTC.

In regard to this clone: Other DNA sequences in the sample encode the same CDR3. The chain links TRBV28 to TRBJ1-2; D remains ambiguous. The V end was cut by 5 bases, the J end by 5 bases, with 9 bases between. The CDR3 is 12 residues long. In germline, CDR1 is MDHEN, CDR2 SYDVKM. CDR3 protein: CASSKRGYGYTF. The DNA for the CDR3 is TGTGCCAGCAGTAAACGGGGTTATGGCTACACCTTC.

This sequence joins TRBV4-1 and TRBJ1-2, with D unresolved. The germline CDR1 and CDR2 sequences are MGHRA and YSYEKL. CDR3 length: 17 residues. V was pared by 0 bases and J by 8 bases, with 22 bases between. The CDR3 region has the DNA TGCGCCAGCAGCCAAGATATAAACAGATCCTTTTATCAGGGCTACACCTTC. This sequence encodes CASSQDINRSFYQGYTF.

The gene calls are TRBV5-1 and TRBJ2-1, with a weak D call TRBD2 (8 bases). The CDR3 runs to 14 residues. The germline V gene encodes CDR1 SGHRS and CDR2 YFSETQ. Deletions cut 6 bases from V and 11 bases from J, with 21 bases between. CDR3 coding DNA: TGCGCCAGCACCCAGGGGGGCGGGGGGCCGAAGCAGTTCTTC. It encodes CASTQGGGGPKQFF.

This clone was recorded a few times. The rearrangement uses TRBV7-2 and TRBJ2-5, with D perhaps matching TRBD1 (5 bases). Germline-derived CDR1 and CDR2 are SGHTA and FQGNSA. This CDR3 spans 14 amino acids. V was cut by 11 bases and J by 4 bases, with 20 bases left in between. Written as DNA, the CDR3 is TGTGCCGTCTCACCTGACCAAAGGGGAGAGACCCAGTACTTC. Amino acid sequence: CAVSPDQRGETQYF.

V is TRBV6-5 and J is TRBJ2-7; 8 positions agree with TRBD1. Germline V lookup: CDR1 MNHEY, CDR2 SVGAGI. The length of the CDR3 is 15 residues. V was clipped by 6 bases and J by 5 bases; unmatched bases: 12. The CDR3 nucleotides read TGTGCCAGCAGCCCCATTGGACAGGGCGTCCACGAGCAGTACTTC. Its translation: CASSPIGQGVHEQYF.

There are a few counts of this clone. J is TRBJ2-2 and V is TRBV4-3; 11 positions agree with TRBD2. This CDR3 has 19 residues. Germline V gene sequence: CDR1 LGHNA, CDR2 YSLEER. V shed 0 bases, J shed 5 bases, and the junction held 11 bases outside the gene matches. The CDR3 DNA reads TGCGCCAGCAGCCAAGAAAAGGGTAGCGGGGGGGCCTCGACCGGGGAGCTGTTTTTT. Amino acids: CASSQEKGSGGASTGELFF.

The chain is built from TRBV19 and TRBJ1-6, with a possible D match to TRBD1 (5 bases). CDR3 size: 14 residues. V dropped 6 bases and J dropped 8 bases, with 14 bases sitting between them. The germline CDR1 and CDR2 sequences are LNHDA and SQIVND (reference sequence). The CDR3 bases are TGTGCCAGTAGCGCGGGACGGTATGATTCACCCCTCCACTTT. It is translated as CASSAGRYDSPLHF. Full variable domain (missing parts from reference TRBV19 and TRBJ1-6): DGGITQSPKYLFRKEGQNVTLSCEQNLNHDAMYWYRQDPGQGLRLIYYSQIVNDFQKGDIAEGYSVSREKKESFPLTVTSAQKNPTAFYLCASSAGRYDSPLHFGNGTRLTVT.

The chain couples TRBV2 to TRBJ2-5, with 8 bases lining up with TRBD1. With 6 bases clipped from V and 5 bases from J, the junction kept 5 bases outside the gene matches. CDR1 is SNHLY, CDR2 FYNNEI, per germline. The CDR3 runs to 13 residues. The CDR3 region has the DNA TGTGCCAGCAGGGACAGGGAGGTGGAGACCCAGTACTTC. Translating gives CASRDREVETQYF.

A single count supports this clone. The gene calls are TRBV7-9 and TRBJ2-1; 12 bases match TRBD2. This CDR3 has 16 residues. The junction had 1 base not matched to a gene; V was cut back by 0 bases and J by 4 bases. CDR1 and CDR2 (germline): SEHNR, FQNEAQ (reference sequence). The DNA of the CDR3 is TGTGCCAGCAGCTTAGCCCTAGCGGGAGGGTACAATGAGCAGTTCTTC. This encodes CASSLALAGGYNEQFF. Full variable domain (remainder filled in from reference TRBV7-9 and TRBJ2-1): DTGVSQNPRHKITKRGQNVTFRCDPISEHNRLYWYRQTLGQGPEFLTYFQNEAQLEKSRLLSDRFSAERPKGSFSTLEIQRTEQGDSAMYLCASSLALAGGYNEQFFGPGTRLTVL.

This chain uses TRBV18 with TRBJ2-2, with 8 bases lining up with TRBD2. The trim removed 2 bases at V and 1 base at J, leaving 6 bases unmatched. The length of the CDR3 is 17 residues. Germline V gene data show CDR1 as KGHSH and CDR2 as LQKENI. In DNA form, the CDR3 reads TGTGCCAGCTCACCATCCAGCGGGGGCTTGAACACCGGGGAGCTGTTTTTT. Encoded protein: CASSPSSGGLNTGELFF.

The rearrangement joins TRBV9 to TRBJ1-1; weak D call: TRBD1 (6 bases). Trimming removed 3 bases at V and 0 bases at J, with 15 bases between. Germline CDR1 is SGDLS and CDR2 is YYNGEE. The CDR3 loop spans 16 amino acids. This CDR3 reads CASSAKEQGLNTEAFF. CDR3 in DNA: TGTGCCAGCAGCGCGAAGGAACAGGGACTGAACACTGAAGCTTTCTTT.